One and the same sample provided the 26 T cell receptor beta chains below, sequenced in a study of blood T cell repertoires in COVID-19. Here immunoSEQ multiplex PCR was the method, and the copy in TCRdb shows in-frame clones only, minus some. In the table there are roughly 150,000 clones, approximately 85% of which are singletons. The sample was peripheral blood. These TCRs come from a woman aged 60 to 75 with COVID-19, enrolled during active disease.

The chain links TRBV15 to TRBJ2-3; 7 bases fit TRBD1. J was trimmed by 0 bases and V by 0 bases; bases with no gene match: 3. CDR1 and CDR2 (germline): LNHNV, YYDKDF (reference sequence). The CDR3 has 16 residues. The CDR3 DNA follows: TGTGCCACCAGCAGAGATCGAGGGGGCAGCACAGATACGCAGTATTTT. Its protein is CATSRDRGGSTDTQYF. Combining the CDR3 with reference TRBV15 and TRBJ2-3 gives the whole variable domain DAMVIQNPRYQVTQFGKPVTLSCSQTLNHNVMYWYQQKSSQAPKLLFHYYDKDFNNEADTPDNFQSRRPNTSFCFLDIRSPGLGDTAMYLCATSRDRGGSTDTQYFGPGTRLTVL.

This chain joins TRBV11-1 and TRBJ1-2, with 8 bases lining up with TRBD1. The CDR3 totals 14 residues. V lost 4 bases, J lost 5 bases, and 6 bases stayed unmatched. Looked up from germline, CDR1 is SGHAT and CDR2 is FQDESV (reference sequence). The CDR3: CASSSTDRGYGYTF. DNA for the CDR3: TGTGCCAGCAGCTCAACAGACAGGGGTTATGGCTACACCTTC.

The V call is TRBV7-9, the J call TRBJ1-5; D may be TRBD1 (6 bases). The germline gives CDR1 SEHNR, CDR2 FQNEAQ (reference sequence). The length of the CDR3 is 13 residues. Trimming left V 2 bases short and J 6 bases short, with 8 bases between. The CDR3 is CASSLQGSQPQHF. CDR3 in DNA: TGTGCCAGCAGCTTACAGGGGAGTCAGCCCCAGCATTTT.

CDR3 sequence: CASSLGGGASNEQFF. CDR3 bases: TGTGCCAGCAGCTTAGGAGGGGGCGCGAGTAATGAGCAGTTCTTC. V gene TRBV7-6 combines with J gene TRBJ2-1; TRBD1 aligns across 7 bases. Germline CDR1 and CDR2: SGHVS and FNYEAQ. The length of the CDR3 is 15 residues. V lost 1 base and J lost 7; bases outside the gene matches: 7.

The gene calls are TRBV2 and TRBJ1-6; TRBD1 matches at 8 bases. Unmatched junction bases numbered 5, after V lost 3 bases and J lost 7 bases. Germline values: CDR1 SNHLY, CDR2 FYNNEI. This CDR3 contains 15 residues. The CDR3 here is CASSDTDRGNSPLHF. The DNA for the CDR3 is TGTGCCAGCAGTGACACCGACAGGGGAAATTCACCCCTCCACTTT.

CDR3 residues: CASRRGGEGETQYF. The DNA of the CDR3 is TGTGCCAGCAGGAGGGGGGGCGAGGGAGAGACCCAGTACTTC. The chain combines TRBV11-2 with TRBJ2-5, with a tentative D call TRBD2 (7 bases). Trimming removed 6 bases from V and 4 bases from J, with 15 bases in between. The CDR3 spans 14 residues. Germline V gene data show CDR1 as SGHAT and CDR2 as FQNNGV.

The table lists this clone with a count of one. The junction and the germline gene differ at one end; a read error may be behind it. This CDR3 reads CVSSESGNQPQHF. In DNA form, the CDR3 reads TGTGTCAGCAGTGAATCGGGTAATCAGCCCCAGCATTTT. This sequence joins TRBV6-1 and TRBJ1-5; no clear D. The V gene's germline CDR1 is MNHNS and CDR2 SASEGT. This CDR3 has 13 amino acids.

The V and J genes are TRBV5-1 and TRBJ2-5; D is perhaps TRBD2 (6 bases). The CDR3 sequence is 14 residues long. The germline gives CDR1 SGHRS, CDR2 YFSETQ. Trimming shortened V by 7 bases and J by 5 bases, and 18 bases separated the two germline ends. The CDR3 reads CASWAGNAGETQYF. CDR3 sequence (DNA): TGCGCCAGCTGGGCAGGGAACGCGGGGGAGACCCAGTACTTC.

In this sample, this clone turned up a few times. This chain connects TRBV5-5 to TRBJ2-7; 11 positions match TRBD2. Germline V gene data show CDR1 as SGHKS and CDR2 as YYEKEE (reference sequence). The V gene end was trimmed by 1 base and the J gene end by 6 bases; junction bases not matched to a gene: 3. This CDR3 region has 14 residues. CDR3 bases: TGTGCCAGCAGCTTGTGGCTAGCGGGAGGCGAGCAGTACTTC. Translating it yields CASSLWLAGGEQYF.

V and J are TRBV5-4 and TRBJ2-2; TRBD1 is a possible D gene (5 bases). The CDR3 has 15 amino acids. Germline assignment: CDR1 SGHNT and CDR2 YYREEE (reference sequence). Trimming took 3 bases from V and 8 from J, leaving 17 bases between them. CDR3 bases: TGTGCCAGCAGCTCCCCCCGACAGCCCTCGGGGGAGCTGTTTTTT. It yields the protein CASSSPRQPSGELFF. The whole variable domain, remainder taken from reference TRBV5-4 and TRBJ2-2, is ETGVTQSPTHLIKTRGQQVTLRCSSQSGHNTVSWYQQALGQGPQFIFQYYREEENGRGNFPPRFSGLQFPNYSSELNVNALELDDSALYLCASSSPRQPSGELFFGEGSRLTVL.

V usage is TRBV14 and J usage is TRBJ2-1; 8 bases agree with TRBD1. This CDR3 comprises 15 residues. From germline, CDR1 is SGHDN and CDR2 FVKESK. The V segment lost 3 bases and the J segment 7 bases; nucleotides outside the gene matches: 8. The CDR3 sequence: CASSHLGQGRNEQFF. In DNA, the CDR3 is TGTGCCAGCAGCCACCTCGGACAGGGAAGGAATGAGCAGTTCTTC.

The V call is TRBV7-9, the J call TRBJ2-5, with 8 bases that match TRBD2. The CDR3 is 17 residues long. V shed 5 bases, J shed 2 bases, and the junction held 13 bases outside the gene matches. Germline CDR1 reads SEHNR; CDR2 reads FQNEAQ (reference sequence). This chain's CDR3 is CASSRGSGGDGQETQYF. Here the CDR3 DNA reads TGTGCCAGCAGCCGGGGGTCGGGAGGGGATGGGCAAGAGACCCAGTACTTC. Supplemented by reference TRBV7-9 and TRBJ2-5, the full variable domain reads DTGVSQNPRHKITKRGQNVTFRCDPISEHNRLYWYRQTLGQGPEFLTYFQNEAQLEKSRLLSDRFSAERPKGSFSTLEIQRTEQGDSAMYLCASSRGSGGDGQETQYFGPGTRLLVL.

The genes are TRBV28 and TRBJ2-3; unclear D gene. The V gene lost 5 bases and the J gene lost 0 bases, with 6 bases spanning the gap. Germline V gives CDR1 MDHEN, CDR2 SYDVKM. The CDR3 extends over 13 amino acids. The CDR3 here is CASSRRSTDTQYF. For the CDR3, the DNA is TGTGCCAGCAGTCGGAGAAGCACAGATACGCAGTATTTT.

This chain links TRBV6-2 or TRBV6-3 with TRBJ2-1, with 10 bases that match TRBD2. After removal of 4 bases from V and 9 bases from J, the junction contained 12 bases not matched to a gene. The length of the CDR3 is 16 residues. CDR1 MNHEY and CDR2 SVGEGT come from the germline V gene. This chain's CDR3 is CASSSPAGGPSSEQFF. The CDR3 nucleotides are TGTGCCAGCAGTTCCCCAGCGGGGGGGCCATCCAGTGAGCAGTTCTTC.

For this clone: One junction end does not reproduce the germline sequence, and a read error may be involved. The chain couples TRBV7-7 to TRBJ2-1; D possibly corresponds to TRBD1 (5 bases). Germline loops: CDR1 SSHAT, CDR2 FNYEAQ (reference sequence). The CDR3 covers 14 residues. Written as DNA, the CDR3 is TGTGCTAGCAGCCCAGACCAGGGTGGCAATGAGCAGTTCTTC. It specifies CASSPDQGGNEQFF.

This clone was found once. This sequence joins TRBV29-1 and TRBJ2-1; D not certain. V lost 4 bases and J 6 bases, leaving 10 bases between the germline ends. There are 12 residues in the CDR3. Germline-derived CDR1 and CDR2 are SQVTM and ANQGSEA. Here the CDR3 reads CSVAFIGNEQFF. CDR3 DNA sequence: TGCAGCGTTGCGTTTATCGGCAATGAGCAGTTCTTC.

The rearrangement joins TRBV6-5 to TRBJ1-2; 7 nucleotides agree with TRBD1. This CDR3 is built from 12 residues. V was clipped by 11 bases and J by 7 bases; unmatched bases: 10. Per germline, CDR1 MNHEY and CDR2 SVGAGI. CDR3 protein: CAEHDRDFGYTF. The CDR3 DNA reads as TGTGCCGAGCACGACAGGGATTTTGGCTACACCTTC.

This clone was seen a handful of times. The V and J genes are TRBV7-2 and TRBJ2-1; 7 nucleotides line up with TRBD1. After removal of 5 bases from V and 8 bases from J, the junction contained 6 bases not matched to a gene. Germline CDR1 reads SGHTA; CDR2 reads FQGNSA. The CDR3 has 13 amino acids. CDR3 nucleotide sequence: TGTGCCAGCAGCCCAGGGACAGTACATGAGCAGTTCTTC. Encoded protein: CASSPGTVHEQFF.

The CDR3 DNA reads as TGTGCCAGCAGTTCACTCAGGGGTTCACCCCTCCACTTT. The encoded protein is CASSSLRGSPLHF. The chain carries TRBV7-2 and TRBJ1-6, with D maybe TRBD1 (6 bases). Per the germline V gene, CDR1 is SGHTA and CDR2 is FQGNSA. The CDR3 extends over 13 amino acids. V lost 6 bases and J 9 bases, leaving 12 bases between the germline ends. The full variable domain, rest sourced from reference TRBV7-2 and TRBJ1-6, is GAGVSQSPSNKVTEKGKDVELRCDPISGHTALYWYRQSLGQGLEFLIYFQGNSAPDKSGLPSDRFSAERTGGSVSTLTIQRTQQEDSAVYLCASSSLRGSPLHFGNGTRLTVT.

This clone has a handful of counts. The V call is TRBV7-2, the J call TRBJ1-2; maybe TRBD1 (6 bases). Germline V gene data show CDR1 as SGHTA and CDR2 as FQGNSA. The CDR3 extends over 15 amino acids. V dropped 7 bases and J dropped 5 bases, with 20 bases sitting between them. CDR3: CASTPQQGSWYGYTF. CDR3 bases: TGTGCCAGCACCCCCCAGCAGGGGAGTTGGTATGGCTACACCTTC.

The chain recombines TRBV5-1 with TRBJ1-4; no firm D call. Germline V gene lookup returns CDR1 SGHRS and CDR2 YFSETQ. V dropped 2 bases and J dropped 5 bases, with 16 bases sitting between them. The CDR3 loop spans 16 amino acids. The CDR3 here is CASSLGGNGVNEKLFF. The CDR3 coding sequence is TGCGCCAGCAGCTTAGGAGGAAATGGGGTCAATGAAAAACTGTTTTTT.

In its sample, this clone was seen once. The rearrangement uses TRBV29-1 and TRBJ2-3; D is undetermined. The CDR3 is 11 residues long. The germline CDR1 and CDR2 sequences are SQVTM and ANQGSEA. Trimming cost V 4 bases and J 6 bases, with 8 bases left between them. For the CDR3, the DNA is TGCAGCGTTGGGGCCGTTGATACGCAGTATTTT. Its protein product is CSVGAVDTQYF.

The rearrangement joins TRBV18 to TRBJ2-7; 9 positions agree with TRBD1. CDR1 is KGHSH and CDR2 is LQKENI in the germline V gene. This CDR3 spans 16 amino acids. V was pared by 4 bases and J by 2 bases, with 9 bases of the junction left unmatched. The CDR3 spells CASSRALGTGTYEQYF. The CDR3 DNA sequence: TGTGCCAGCTCACGAGCTCTCGGGACAGGGACCTACGAGCAGTACTTC.

This clone has just a few counts. The chain joins TRBV7-3 to TRBJ2-2, with a possible D match to TRBD1 (6 bases). The germline gives CDR1 SGHTA, CDR2 FQGTGA. Trimming shortened V by 5 bases and J by 6 bases, and 10 bases separated the two germline ends. CDR3 length: 13 residues. In DNA form, the CDR3 reads TGTGCCAGCAGCATCAACAGGGCCGGGGAGCTGTTTTTT. It translates to CASSINRAGELFF.

The chain uses TRBV6-5 and TRBJ2-7, with a weak D call TRBD1 (6 bases). CDR1 and CDR2 (germline): MNHEY, SVGAGI. The CDR3 totals 15 residues. Trimming shortened V by 5 bases and J by 2 bases, and 16 bases separated the two germline ends. The CDR3 sequence is CASSTGHLRAYEQYF. CDR3 DNA sequence: TGTGCCAGCAGTACGGGACACCTTCGGGCCTACGAGCAGTACTTC.

The chain joins TRBV7-3 to TRBJ1-2; a weak D match, TRBD1 (6 bases). CDR3 length: 15 residues. V lost 5 bases, J lost 8 bases, and 21 bases lay in between. Germline CDR1 reads SGHTA; CDR2 reads FQGTGA. CDR3 bases: TGTGCCAGCAGCCCCCAACCCCAGGGGCCGGGAGGCTACACCTTC. It translates to CASSPQPQGPGGYTF.